This T cell receptor beta chain was sequenced for a study of neurological immune-mediated disorders (dated by TCRdb to 2018 to 2020). Turning to the overall study: Peripheral blood TCR-beta repertoires from patients with HTLV-I-associated myelopathy (HAM/TSP), patients with multiple sclerosis, and healthy controls were compared in the study using UMI-based sequencing. Alongside PBMC samples, the set of some 100 TCR-beta libraries contained longitudinal samples, technical triplicates, and paired CD4+ and CD8+ T-cell subsets that had been sorted. The cohort included some 68 subjects: roughly 15 with HAM/TSP, approximately 35 with multiple sclerosis, and some 20 healthy controls. To precisely calculate how much the frequency of each individual clone varied, libraries were sequenced in technical triplicate.

cDNA was synthesized by template-switch 5'RACE using a primer with a 10-nucleotide random unique molecular identifier that tagged each TCR transcript. Every sequencing run covered 15-18 subjects and yielded more than 160 million TCR-beta sequences. The RNeasy kit was used to extract total RNA. The KAPA Real-time Library Amplification kit was used to amplify TCR-beta VDJ regions with primers targeting the TCR constant region and the 5'RACE anchor. A first PCR added sample indexes and Illumina adaptors, after which a second PCR increased the library yield. After Ampure bead purification, the TCR product of roughly 650 bp was size-selected on a 2% E-gel SizeSelection system. Before pooling, library quality was assessed on a Bioanalyzer, concentration was determined with Qubit, and library quantification was performed with the Kapa Library Quantification kit. An Illumina HiSeq 2500 sequenced the libraries paired-end 2 x 150 bp. To increase sequence diversity, about 24-32% phiX was spiked into each library pool. Per the authors' processing: The UMI-based MiGEC pipeline processed quality-filtered reads and removed over 80% of raw TCR sequences during error correction. VDJ genes were aligned to IMGT germline references, and each clonotype was defined by a unique CDR3 amino acid sequence together with V-J genes. Clonal expansion, Shannon diversity and CDR3 relatedness were evaluated with VDJtools (CalcPairwiseDistances, ClusterSamples), while phylogenetic trees were built in CLCbio workbench. Expanded clones were defined as having at least 8 unique UMIs, based on coefficient-of-variation modelling across technical triplicates. The public reads were run again by TCRdb, first through fastp at Q25 and then through MiXCR, and only productive beta chains were kept. CDR3 protein duplicates are merged, each entry listing the most common genes and DNA. These V and J calls rely on TCRdb rather than the paper's analysis. The sample table lists 25,000 to 30,000 distinct CDR3 sequences, around 17% of them with a count of one. The ten largest clones take up about 5% of the sample.

The germline V gene supplies CDR1 SGHRS and CDR2 YFSETQ. V ends up 4 bases short and J 5 bases short, with an unmatched junction base count of 8. Counted from cysteine to phenylalanine, this CDR3 has 15 amino acids. Only the CDR3 part of the read is kept: 45 bases, read in frame from the first base. Summary of the overall study and its limitations: TCR clonal expansion was highest in HAM/TSP patients and lowest in MS patients, with MS patients falling below even healthy controls. Expanded clones from different subjects shared no identical CDR3 amino acid sequences, which suggests that TCR-beta repertoires were private in all groups.

This sample's time point label indicates: technical triplicate 3. Sorted-subset TCR libraries were prepared from approximately 1 million sorted CD4+ or CD8+ T cells. Peripheral blood underwent Ficoll-Hypaque density gradient centrifugation to isolate PBMCs, which were then cryopreserved in liquid nitrogen. The study also sequenced paired sorted CD4+ and CD8+ subsets from healthy controls, HAM/TSP patients and MS patients. Ten or more counts support this clonotype. The specificity of this receptor is unknown. No base-level quality is on record; no much larger clone is a single base apart. Sequenced sample: CD4+ T cells from blood. The receptor comes from a female donor with HTLV-1-associated myelopathy (HAM/TSP). This chain joins TRBV5-1 to TRBJ2-7; TRBD2 fits 11 bases in the junction. The sequenced DNA is TGCGCCAGCAGCCTAACTAGCGGGAGTGGCAACGAGCAGTACTTC. Its translation reads: CASSLTSGSGNEQYF. Outside the CDR3, residues come from the reference TRBV5-1 and TRBJ2-7 proteins, so the full variable domain is: KAGVTQTPRYLIKTRGQQVTLSCSPISGHRSVSWYQQTPGQGLQFLFEYFSETQRNKGNFPGRFSGRQFSNSRSEMNVSTLELGDSALYLCASSLTSGSGNEQYFGPGTRLTVT.